The 21 T cell receptor beta chains below all came from one sample that was sequenced in a study of low-dose radiotherapy and immunotherapy resistance in tumors. Gene-specific TRAV and TRBV primers were used for first-strand cDNA, covering alpha and beta chains. With a constant-region primer and a V-primer adapter, TCRs were subjected to 20 PCR cycles of amplification. One entry per CDR3 protein, called by TCRdb with MiXCR from the reads. In the table there are some 15,000 distinct CDR3 sequences, under 55% of which are singletons. The receptors were gathered from a human donor with advanced metastatic prostate, ovarian, gallbladder or colorectal cancer (not recorded which). This table probably holds off-target reads from a library built for another chain.

This clonotype was recorded a few times. CDR3 coding DNA: TGCAGCGCGAGGACTAGCGGCTACGAGCAGTACTTC. This translates into CSARTSGYEQYF. J is TRBJ2-7 and V is TRBV29-1; 10 bases line up with TRBD2. The J segment lost 3 bases and the V segment lost 7 bases, leaving 3 bases of the junction unmatched. Per the germline V gene, CDR1 is SQVTM and CDR2 is ANQGSEA. This CDR3 contains 12 residues.

The rearrangement uses TRBV28 and TRBJ2-1; D uncertain. The V gene's germline CDR1 is MDHEN and CDR2 SYDVKM. CDR3 length equals 14 residues. Trimming removed 2 bases at V and 5 bases at J, with 10 bases between. This CDR3 is CASSLVRGNNEQFF. CDR3 sequence (DNA): TGTGCCAGCAGTTTAGTTCGCGGAAACAATGAGCAGTTCTTC. Complete variable domain (other parts from reference TRBV28 and TRBJ2-1): DVKVTQSSRYLVKRTGEKVFLECVQDMDHENMFWYRQDPGLGLRLIYFSYDVKMKEKGDIPEGYSVSREKKERFSLILESASTNQTSMYLCASSLVRGNNEQFFGPGTRLTVL.

Note on this clonotype: A read error may produce the germline difference seen at one junction end. The chain is built from TRBV28 and TRBJ2-7, with D perhaps matching TRBD1 (5 bases). The CDR3 is made up of 12 amino acids. CDR1 and CDR2 (germline): MDHEN, SYDVKM. The CDR3 here is CASSLQGQPSDF. The CDR3 nucleotides read TGTGCCAGCAGTTTACAGGGCCAACCGTCGGACTTC.

The chain couples TRBV18 to TRBJ2-1; tentative D call: TRBD2 (5 bases). Trimming shortened V by 2 bases and J by 5 bases, and 7 bases separated the two germline ends. Germline CDR1 is KGHSH and CDR2 is LQKENI. CDR3 size: 13 residues. CDR3 protein: CASSPTSNNEQFF. As DNA, the CDR3 is TGTGCCAGCTCACCAACTAGTAACAATGAGCAGTTCTTC.

This clonotype was seen more than once but under ten times. The genes are TRBV13 and TRBJ2-5, with 7 bases identical to TRBD1. The junction had 1 base not matched to a gene; V was cut back by 0 bases and J by 3 bases. The CDR3 runs 14 residues. Germline V gene data show CDR1 as PRHDT and CDR2 as FYEKMQ (reference sequence). The CDR3 nucleotides are TGTGCCAGCAGCTTAGGAGGGGGCGAAGAGACCCAGTACTTC. It codes for CASSLGGGEETQYF.

The rearrangement links TRBV28 to TRBJ1-3; 9 nucleotides agree with TRBD1. The germline gives CDR1 MDHEN, CDR2 SYDVKM. V lost 5 bases and J lost 3; bases outside the gene matches: 11. The length of the CDR3 is 17 residues. The CDR3 protein is CASSPYSGTGFGNTIYF. In nucleotides, the CDR3 is TGTGCCAGCAGTCCGTATTCCGGGACAGGGTTTGGAAACACCATATATTTT.

The gene calls are TRBV19 and TRBJ2-1; 7 bases agree with TRBD2. Germline V gene sequence: CDR1 LNHDA, CDR2 SQIVND (reference sequence). CDR3 length: 16 residues. The junction had 9 bases not matched to a gene; V was cut back by 3 bases and J by 4 bases. The CDR3 loop reads CASSIFAGEVYNEQFF. In DNA form, the CDR3 reads TGTGCCAGTAGTATCTTCGCGGGGGAGGTGTACAATGAGCAGTTCTTC.

The V and J genes are TRBV29-1 and TRBJ2-2; 12 nucleotides line up with TRBD2. V shed 6 bases and J 4 bases; nucleotides not matched to a gene: 3. This CDR3 spans 14 amino acids. Germline V CDR1 and CDR2: SQVTM, ANQGSEA. This chain's CDR3 is CSVVGLAGTGELFF. As DNA, the CDR3 is TGCAGCGTCGTGGGACTAGCGGGCACCGGGGAGCTGTTTTTT.

This clonotype came up a few times. This chain connects TRBV19 to TRBJ2-5; no definite D call. Germline values: CDR1 LNHDA, CDR2 SQIVND (reference sequence). The length of the CDR3 is 11 residues. Trimming pared 5 bases from V and 4 bases from J, leaving 5 bases between. In nucleotides, the CDR3 is TGTGCCAGTAGTGTTGGAGAGACCCAGTACTTC. It encodes CASSVGETQYF. Supplemented by reference TRBV19 and TRBJ2-5, the full variable domain reads DGGITQSPKYLFRKEGQNVTLSCEQNLNHDAMYWYRQDPGQGLRLIYYSQIVNDFQKGDIAEGYSVSREKKESFPLTVTSAQKNPTAFYLCASSVGETQYFGPGTRLLVL.

This sequence joins TRBV14 and TRBJ2-4; 9 bases line up with TRBD1. CDR3 length equals 16 residues. Per the germline V gene, CDR1 is SGHDN and CDR2 is FVKESK. After removal of 4 bases from V and 0 bases from J, the junction contained 4 bases not matched to a gene. As DNA, the CDR3 is TGTGCCAGCAGCCGGACAGGGGCCGAAGCCAAAAACATTCAGTACTTC. Amino acid sequence: CASSRTGAEAKNIQYF.

The chain links TRBV29-1 to TRBJ2-7; 7 bases match TRBD1. With V trimmed by 0 bases and J by 2 bases, 4 bases remained unmatched. CDR1 is SQVTM, CDR2 ANQGSEA, per germline. The CDR3 covers 14 residues. In DNA form, the CDR3 reads TGCAGCGTTGAAGACCACAGGGGCGCCTACGAGCAGTACTTC. The encoded protein is CSVEDHRGAYEQYF.

The sample holds a few counts of this clonotype. V is TRBV7-3 and J is TRBJ2-5, with no clear D. CDR1 is SGHTA, CDR2 FQGTGA, per germline. The CDR3 totals 13 residues. The ends were cut back, 5 bases at V and 4 bases at J, with 11 bases in the middle. The CDR3 loop is CASSPRGRETQYF. CDR3 DNA: TGTGCCAGCAGCCCCCGAGGACGAGAGACCCAGTACTTC.

The chain recombines TRBV11-2 with TRBJ2-2, with 10 bases that match TRBD2. This CDR3 comprises 16 residues. J was trimmed by 1 base and V by 4 bases; bases with no gene match: 3. Germline values: CDR1 SGHAT, CDR2 FQNNGV. In nucleotides, the CDR3 is TGTGCCAGCAGCTGGCTAGCGGGGGTGAACACCGGGGAGCTGTTTTTT. It is translated as CASSWLAGVNTGELFF.

V is TRBV11-3 and J is TRBJ1-1, with D possibly TRBD1 on 5 matching bases. The CDR3 covers 11 residues. Germline V gives CDR1 SGHNT, CDR2 YENEEA. V was shortened by 5 bases and J by 5 bases, with 6 bases between the two germline ends. CDR3 nucleotides: TGTGCCAGCAGCGGGGGGACTGAAGCTTTCTTT. Translated: CASSGGTEAFF.

The chain links TRBV7-9 to TRBJ2-1, with TRBD1 as a possible D gene (5 bases). V dropped 5 bases and J dropped 4 bases, with 12 bases sitting between them. This CDR3 contains 14 residues. From germline, CDR1 is SEHNR and CDR2 FQNEAQ (reference sequence). The CDR3 DNA sequence: TGTGCCAGCAGCCCCCGGACACAATACAATGAGCAGTTCTTC. Amino acids: CASSPRTQYNEQFF.

The table lists this clonotype with a few counts. This chain joins TRBV2 and TRBJ2-3; D might be TRBD1 (5 bases). The CDR3 covers 15 residues. Between the trimmed V and J ends, which lost 2 bases and 0 bases, there was a span of 9 bases. Germline CDR1 and CDR2: SNHLY and FYNNEI. CDR3 nucleotide sequence: TGTGCCAGCAGTGAATGGGCAGGGAGCACAGATACGCAGTATTTT. It is translated as CASSEWAGSTDTQYF.

The V call is TRBV2, the J call TRBJ2-1; D is unresolved. The germline V gene encodes CDR1 SNHLY and CDR2 FYNNEI. The length of the CDR3 is 14 residues. Trimming removed 8 bases at V and 5 bases at J, with 16 bases between. The CDR3 DNA reads TGTGCCAGCCAAGAGACCCGATGGGACAATGAGCAGTTCTTC. Its protein product is CASQETRWDNEQFF.

This clonotype was detected only a few times. V usage is TRBV12-5 and J usage is TRBJ2-3; D not certain. This CDR3 has 13 amino acids. Trimming left V 0 bases short and J 3 bases short, with 4 bases between. CDR1 is LGHNT and CDR2 is FRNRAP in the germline V gene. This CDR3 is CASGLVGTDTQYF. The CDR3 coding sequence is TGTGCTAGTGGTTTGGTGGGGACAGATACGCAGTATTTT.

V gene TRBV3-1 combines with J gene TRBJ1-1, with D maybe TRBD1 (6 bases). V was cut by 6 bases and J by 1 base, with 9 bases left in between. CDR3 length equals 13 residues. Looked up from germline, CDR1 is LGHDT and CDR2 is YNNKEL (reference sequence). The CDR3 loop is CASRQTGNTEAFF. The DNA of the CDR3 is TGTGCCAGCAGACAGACAGGGAACACTGAAGCTTTCTTT.

This clonotype was detected only a few times. The chain carries TRBV6-2 or TRBV6-3 and TRBJ1-5, with 10 bases that match TRBD1. V trimming: 4 bases; J trimming: 2 bases; junction bases outside the gene matches: 2. The CDR3 covers 15 residues. The germline gives CDR1 MNHEY, CDR2 SVGEGT. The CDR3 nucleotides are TGTGCCAGCAGTTCCGGGACAGGGGGCAATCAGCCCCAGCATTTT. Protein: CASSSGTGGNQPQHF.

This rearrangement joins TRBV27 to TRBJ2-1; 9 bases agree with TRBD2. The V gene end was trimmed by 1 base and the J gene end by 9 bases; junction bases not matched to a gene: 19. CDR3 length: 19 amino acids. Germline assignment: CDR1 MNHEY and CDR2 SMNVEV (reference sequence). For the CDR3, the DNA is TGTGCCAGCAGTTTATTTTCGGTGGCTAGCGGGGAGTCTTTGGCTGAGCAGTTCTTC. This translates into CASSLFSVASGESLAEQFF.